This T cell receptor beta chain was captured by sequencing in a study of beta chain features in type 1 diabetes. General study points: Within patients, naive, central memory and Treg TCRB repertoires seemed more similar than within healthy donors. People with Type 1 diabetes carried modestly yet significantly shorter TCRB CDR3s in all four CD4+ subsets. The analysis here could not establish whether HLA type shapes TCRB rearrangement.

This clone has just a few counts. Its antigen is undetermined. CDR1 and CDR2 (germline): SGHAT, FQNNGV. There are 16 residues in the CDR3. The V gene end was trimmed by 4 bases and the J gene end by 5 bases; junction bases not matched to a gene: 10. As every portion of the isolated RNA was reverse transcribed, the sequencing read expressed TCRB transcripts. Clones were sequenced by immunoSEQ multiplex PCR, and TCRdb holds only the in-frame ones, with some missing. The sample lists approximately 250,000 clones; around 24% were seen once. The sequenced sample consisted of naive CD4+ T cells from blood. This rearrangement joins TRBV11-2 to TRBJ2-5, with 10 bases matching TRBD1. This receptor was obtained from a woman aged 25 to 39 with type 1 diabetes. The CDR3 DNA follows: TGTGCCAGCAGCTCCCGATTGGGACAGGGGTACGAGACCCAGTACTTC. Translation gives CASSSRLGQGYETQYF.